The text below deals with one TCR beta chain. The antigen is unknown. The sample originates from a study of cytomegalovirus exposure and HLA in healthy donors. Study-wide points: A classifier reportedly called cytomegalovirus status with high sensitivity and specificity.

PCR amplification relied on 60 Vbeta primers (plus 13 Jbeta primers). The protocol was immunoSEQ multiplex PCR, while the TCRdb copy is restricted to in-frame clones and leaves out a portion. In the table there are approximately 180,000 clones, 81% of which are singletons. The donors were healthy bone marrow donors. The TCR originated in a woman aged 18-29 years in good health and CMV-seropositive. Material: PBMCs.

The CDR3 nucleotides are TGTGCCATCGGGGTTGGGCAGGGGGCTCAGACCCAGTACTTC. Its translation is CAIGVGQGAQTQYF. The chain is built from TRBV10-3 and TRBJ2-5, with 8 bases identical to TRBD1. With 8 bases clipped from V and 6 bases from J, the junction kept 11 bases outside the gene matches. The CDR3 totals 14 residues. Germline values: CDR1 ENHRY, CDR2 SYGVKD.